The 9 T cell receptor beta chains below come from one sample, sequenced in a study of Ad26.COV2.S vaccination and SARS-CoV-2 variants. Assay: immunoSEQ multiplex PCR; the TCRdb copy retains only in-frame clones and omits some. The sample lists 380,000 or so clones, 83% occurring once. Documented treatment: 15 to 20 received Ad26.COV2.S at low or high dose, single or two shots; five or six received placebo; per-sample allocation not given. Specimen acquisition occurred on day 63 following the initial vaccine or placebo injection. Here the sequenced sample was peripheral blood, taken in a trial of Ad26.COV2.S vaccine versus placebo. These receptors came from a person aged 18-65 years who received the Ad26.COV2.S COVID-19 vaccine or a placebo.

The rearrangement links TRBV19 to TRBJ2-5; a weak D match, TRBD1 (7 bases). V was trimmed by 3 bases and J by 5 bases, leaving 10 bases between them. CDR3 length equals 13 residues. Germline V lookup: CDR1 LNHDA, CDR2 SQIVND (reference sequence). The CDR3 reads CASSIPGGETQYF. CDR3 in DNA: TGTGCCAGTAGTATCCCAGGGGGGGAGACCCAGTACTTC.

The CDR3 loop is CASTWGLAGVCGYNEQFF. Written as DNA, the CDR3 is TGTGCCAGCACCTGGGGACTAGCGGGAGTATGCGGCTACAATGAGCAGTTCTTC. The chain couples TRBV6-4 to TRBJ2-1; 14 bases align to TRBD2. V shed 7 bases, J shed 3 bases, and the junction held 11 bases outside the gene matches. The germline CDR1 and CDR2 sequences are MRHNA and SNTAGT. This CDR3 spans 18 amino acids.

The chain links TRBV29-1 to TRBJ1-2; D remains ambiguous. This CDR3 has 10 amino acids. The V and J ends lost 6 bases and 4 bases respectively, with 6 bases between them. The germline V gene has CDR1 SQVTM and CDR2 ANQGSEA. CDR3 DNA sequence: TGCAGCGTAGAGCGCTATGGCTACACCTTC. Protein: CSVERYGYTF.

The CDR3 DNA reads as TGTGCCAGCAGTGAAGTATGGCGGAAGAATTCACCCCTCCACTTT. Its translation: CASSEVWRKNSPLHF. The V call is TRBV6-1, the J call TRBJ1-6; no definite D call. The CDR3 is 15 residues long. Germline CDR1 MNHNS, CDR2 SASEGT. Trimming stripped 1 base from V and 7 bases from J, with 11 bases between.

The genes are TRBV7-9 and TRBJ1-1; D is unclear. Germline V gene sequence: CDR1 SEHNR, CDR2 FQNEAQ (reference sequence). Trimming cost V 5 bases and J 3 bases, with 7 bases left between them. This CDR3 is built from 12 residues. The CDR3 loop reads CASSELDTEAFF. The CDR3 DNA reads as TGTGCCAGCAGCGAACTCGACACTGAAGCTTTCTTT.

This chain links TRBV5-1 with TRBJ1-4; D unresolved. V lost 0 bases and J lost 4, with 7 bases in between. The CDR3 length is 14 residues. From germline, CDR1 is SGHRS and CDR2 YFSETQ. The CDR3 sequence is CASSLERSNEKLFF. The DNA for the CDR3 is TGCGCCAGCAGCTTGGAACGGAGTAATGAAAAACTGTTTTTT.

The chain has TRBV6-5 and TRBJ2-1; TRBD1 agrees at 10 bases. The V segment lost 6 bases and the J segment 4 bases; nucleotides outside the gene matches: 6. The CDR3 contains 15 residues. Germline assignment: CDR1 MNHEY and CDR2 SVGAGI. The CDR3 DNA reads TGTGCCAGCAGGATCGGGACAGGGGCATACAATGAGCAGTTCTTC. Translation gives CASRIGTGAYNEQFF.

The chain is built from TRBV20-1 and TRBJ1-1; D unresolved. V lost 1 base and J lost 4, with 1 base in between. Germline lookup yields CDR1 DFQATT and CDR2 SNEGSKA (reference sequence). There are 10 residues in the CDR3. The CDR3 is CSARATEAFF. The CDR3 nucleotides are TGCAGTGCTAGAGCCACTGAAGCTTTCTTT.

The gene calls are TRBV6-2 or TRBV6-3 and TRBJ1-5, with 9 nucleotides matching TRBD1. The trim removed 6 bases at V and 6 bases at J, leaving 9 bases unmatched. Germline V gene lookup returns CDR1 MNHEY and CDR2 SVGEGT. The CDR3 has 15 residues. CDR3 protein: CASSRVQGAGQPQHF. In DNA form, the CDR3 reads TGTGCCAGCAGCCGCGTACAGGGGGCCGGTCAGCCCCAGCATTTT.